These T cell receptor beta chains were read from a single sample in a study of cytomegalovirus exposure and HLA in healthy donors. The method was immunoSEQ multiplex PCR; TCRdb's version includes in-frame clones alone and lacks a portion of them. Of roughly 240,000 clones listed, about 86% are singletons. The sequenced material came from PBMCs. The receptors were sampled from a man younger than 35 in good health and CMV-seronegative. CDR3s include the opening cysteine and the closing phenylalanine or tryptophan. Each record gives: J gene, clone size, V gene, D gene, CDR3 DNA, CDR3 protein. The D gene is left open where the match is weak. Clone size is not always given. Where it is, it says once, few, many or a class for expanded clones.

j_gene: TRBJ1-5; abundance: .; v_gene: TRBV4-1; d_gene: TRBD1; CDR3nt: TGCGCCAGCAGCCAACCCGACAGGGGGCCTAGCAATCAGCCCCAGCATTTT; CDR3aa: CASSQPDRGPSNQPQHF
j_gene: TRBJ1-1; abundance: .; v_gene: TRBV5-5; d_gene: .; CDR3nt: TGTGCCAGCAGCTTAGGGGTGAGGACTGAAGCTTTCTTT; CDR3aa: CASSLGVRTEAFF
j_gene: TRBJ2-1; abundance: .; v_gene: TRBV10-3; d_gene: .; CDR3nt: TGTGCCATCAGTGAGTCGGAACTAGCTCTAGTTTCTGGGCAGTTCTTC; CDR3aa: CAISESELALVSGQFF
j_gene: TRBJ2-3; abundance: once; v_gene: TRBV2; d_gene: .; CDR3nt: TGTGCTGGCGGGGGCGGGCTAGATACGCAGTATTTT; CDR3aa: CAGGGGLDTQYF
j_gene: TRBJ2-1; abundance: once; v_gene: TRBV5-1; d_gene: TRBD2; CDR3nt: TGCGCCAGCAGCCCAGGCGGGACTAGCGGGGAGTACAATGAGCAGTTCTTC; CDR3aa: CASSPGGTSGEYNEQFF
j_gene: TRBJ2-3; abundance: .; v_gene: TRBV6-5; d_gene: TRBD2; CDR3nt: TGTGCCAGCACTCTCAATGGGGGAGGGCAGGCGCAGTATTTT; CDR3aa: CASTLNGGGQAQYF
j_gene: TRBJ2-2; abundance: .; v_gene: TRBV7-2; d_gene: .; CDR3nt: TGTGCCAGCAGCTTAGGGCTCAACACCGGGGAGCTGTTTTTT; CDR3aa: CASSLGLNTGELFF
j_gene: TRBJ1-2; abundance: .; v_gene: TRBV9; d_gene: .; CDR3nt: TGTGCCAGCAACAGGGCCGCAAACTATGGCTACACCTTC; CDR3aa: CASNRAANYGYTF
j_gene: TRBJ2-5; abundance: once; v_gene: TRBV2; d_gene: TRBD1; CDR3nt: TGTGCCAGTTCCCTTCAGGGGGCGGGCGAGACCCAGTACTTC; CDR3aa: CASSLQGAGETQYF
j_gene: TRBJ1-1; abundance: .; v_gene: TRBV5-8; d_gene: .; CDR3nt: TGTGCCAGCAGCCAGAACATCGCAACAGGAGGGGCTTTCTTT; CDR3aa: CASSQNIATGGAFF